This T cell receptor (beta chain) was obtained from a study of CD8 T cells in Susac syndrome. Study overall: Of the sequenced Susac syndrome patients, six had active disease and eight were in remission. Patients with Susac syndrome were, at the time of blood collection, therapy-naive, maintained on corticosteroids, or maintained on intravenous immunoglobulin alone.

Purification of the CD8+ and CD4+ T cells relied on negative isolation, and TEMRA cells underwent FACS enrichment. RNA, at about 0.45 to 1 ug, was reverse transcribed with random hexamers. The amplification used immunoSEQ multiplex PCR on TCR beta CDR3; it spanned 54 Vbeta and 13 Jbeta. TCRdb independently ran MiXCR on the immunoSEQ multiplex PCR reads; one entry per CDR3 protein. The sample has around 170,000 distinct CDR3 sequences, approximately 95% seen once. The CDR3 loop spans 11 amino acids. V was shortened by 2 bases and J by 7 bases, with 5 bases between the two germline ends. Germline V lookup: CDR1 DFQATT, CDR2 SNEGSKA (reference sequence).

The sequence was collected from a human donor with Susac syndrome. The gene calls are TRBV20-1 and TRBJ2-2; no clear D gene. Sequencing input: CD4+ T cells from PBMCs. The CDR3 spells CSARSRGELFF. The CDR3 nucleotides are TGCAGTGCTAGATCCCGCGGGGAGCTGTTTTTT.